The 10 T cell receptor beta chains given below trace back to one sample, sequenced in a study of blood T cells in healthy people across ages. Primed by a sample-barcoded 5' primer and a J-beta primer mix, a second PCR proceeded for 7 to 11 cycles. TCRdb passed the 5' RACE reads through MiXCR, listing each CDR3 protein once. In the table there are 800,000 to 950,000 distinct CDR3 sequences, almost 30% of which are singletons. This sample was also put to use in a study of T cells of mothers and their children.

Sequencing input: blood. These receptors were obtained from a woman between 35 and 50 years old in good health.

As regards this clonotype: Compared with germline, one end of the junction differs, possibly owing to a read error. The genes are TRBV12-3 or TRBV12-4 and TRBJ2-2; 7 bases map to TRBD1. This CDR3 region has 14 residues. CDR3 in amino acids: CASLRGQNTGERFF. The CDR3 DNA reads TGTGCCAGCCTCCGGGGACAGAACACCGGGGAGCGGTTTTTT.

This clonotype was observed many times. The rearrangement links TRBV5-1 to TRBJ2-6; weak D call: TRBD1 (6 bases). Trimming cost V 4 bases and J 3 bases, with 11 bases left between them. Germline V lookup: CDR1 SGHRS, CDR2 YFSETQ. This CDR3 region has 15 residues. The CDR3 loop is CASSPTGNGANVLTF. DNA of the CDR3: TGCGCCAGCAGCCCCACAGGGAATGGGGCCAACGTCCTGACTTTC.

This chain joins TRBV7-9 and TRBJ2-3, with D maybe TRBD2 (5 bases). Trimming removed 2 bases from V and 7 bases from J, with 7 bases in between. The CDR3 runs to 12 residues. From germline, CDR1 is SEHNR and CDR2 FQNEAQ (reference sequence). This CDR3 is CASSLWENTQYF. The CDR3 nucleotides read TGTGCCAGCAGCTTATGGGAGAATACGCAGTATTTT.

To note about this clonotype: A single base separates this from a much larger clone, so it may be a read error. The CDR3 sequence: CTSSRDRGLNEQFF. CDR3 sequence (DNA): TGTACCAGCAGCCGGGACAGGGGCCTTAATGAGCAGTTCTTC. The chain uses TRBV7-2 and TRBJ2-7; 10 bases line up with TRBD1. The J call may be incorrect, as the DNA end agrees better with TRBJ2-1. The CDR3 is made up of 14 amino acids. CDR1 is SGHTA, CDR2 FQGNSA, per germline.

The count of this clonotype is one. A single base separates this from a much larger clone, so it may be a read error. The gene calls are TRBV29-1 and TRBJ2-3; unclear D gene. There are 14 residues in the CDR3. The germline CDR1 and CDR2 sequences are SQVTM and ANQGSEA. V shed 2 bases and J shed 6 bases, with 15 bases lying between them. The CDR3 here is CSVEQTVHLDTQYF. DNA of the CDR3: TGCAGCGTTGAACAGACGGTCCATCTGGATACGCAGTATTTT.

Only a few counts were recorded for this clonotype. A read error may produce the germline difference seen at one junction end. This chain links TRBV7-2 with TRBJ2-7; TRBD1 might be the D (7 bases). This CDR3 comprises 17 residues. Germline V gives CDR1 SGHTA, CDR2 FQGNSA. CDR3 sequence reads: CACSLGGGAGGAYEQYF. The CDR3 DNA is TGTGCCTGCAGCCTGGGAGGTGGGGCAGGGGGTGCCTACGAGCAGTACTTC.

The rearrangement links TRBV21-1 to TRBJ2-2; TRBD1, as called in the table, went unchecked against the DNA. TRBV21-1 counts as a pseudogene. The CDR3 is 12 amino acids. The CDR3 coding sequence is TGTGCCAGCCCTCCGGGCCCCGGGGAGCTGTTTTTT. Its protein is CASPPGPGELFF.

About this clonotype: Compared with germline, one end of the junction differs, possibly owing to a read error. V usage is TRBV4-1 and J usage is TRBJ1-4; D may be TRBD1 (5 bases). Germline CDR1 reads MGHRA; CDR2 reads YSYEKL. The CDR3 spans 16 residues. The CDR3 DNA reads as TGCGTCAGCAGCGTCGCCCAGGGCGCAACCAATGAAAAACTGTTTTTT. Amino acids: CVSSVAQGATNEKLFF.

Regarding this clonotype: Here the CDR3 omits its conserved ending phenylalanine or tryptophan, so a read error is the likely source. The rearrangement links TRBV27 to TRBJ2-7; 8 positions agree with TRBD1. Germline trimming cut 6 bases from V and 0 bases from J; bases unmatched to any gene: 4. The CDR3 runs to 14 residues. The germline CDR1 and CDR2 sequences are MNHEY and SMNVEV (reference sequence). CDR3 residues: CASSRQGSSYEQYC. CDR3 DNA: TGTGCCAGCAGCCGACAGGGGAGCTCCTACGAGCAGTACTGC.

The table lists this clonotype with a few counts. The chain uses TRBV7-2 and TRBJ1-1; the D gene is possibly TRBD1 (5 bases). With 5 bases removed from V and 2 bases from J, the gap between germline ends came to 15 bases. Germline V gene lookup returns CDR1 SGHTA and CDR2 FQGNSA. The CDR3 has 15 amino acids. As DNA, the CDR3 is TGTGCCAGCAGCCGTCCTGACAGAAGCAACACTGAAGCTTTCTTT. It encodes CASSRPDRSNTEAFF.